Below, 12 T cell receptor beta chains from the same sample are listed, as sequenced in a study of identical twins. TCRdb ran MiXCR on the 5' RACE reads and lists one entry per CDR3 protein. The sample contains 690,000 or so distinct CDR3 sequences, around 6% of which appear only once. The sample comprised naive T cells sorted from blood. These TCRs come from a man between 18 and 35 years old in good health.

This clonotype has ten or more counts. CDR3 coding DNA: TGCAGTGCTAGAGATCTAACCCTCCACTTT. Amino acids: CSARDLTLHF. The gene calls are TRBV20-1 and TRBJ1-6; no firm D call. From germline, CDR1 is DFQATT and CDR2 SNEGSKA (reference sequence). V gave up 0 bases and J gave up 14 bases, with 5 bases separating them. The CDR3 spans 10 residues.

In this sample, this clonotype turned up many times. The V and J genes are TRBV7-9 and TRBJ1-1; unclear D gene. Trimming removed 5 bases at V and 4 bases at J, with 14 bases between. The CDR3 length is 14 residues. Germline CDR1 and CDR2: SEHNR and FQNEAQ (reference sequence). DNA for the CDR3: TGTGCCAGCAGCCCGCGGACCTTGTCCACTGAAGCTTTCTTT. Amino acid sequence: CASSPRTLSTEAFF.

The V and J genes are TRBV28 and TRBJ2-1; the D gene is possibly TRBD2 (6 bases). The CDR3 spans 15 residues. CDR1 is MDHEN, CDR2 SYDVKM, per germline. Trimming removed 8 bases at V and 8 bases at J, with 22 bases between. The CDR3 sequence is CASPPTSLYLDEQFF. CDR3 in DNA: TGTGCCAGCCCGCCTACTAGCCTGTATTTAGATGAGCAGTTCTTC.

This clonotype was counted at least ten times. V and J are TRBV20-1 and TRBJ2-1; no firm D call. Germline values: CDR1 DFQATT, CDR2 SNEGSKA (reference sequence). Trimming cost V 0 bases and J 2 bases, with 8 bases left between them. The CDR3 length is 14 residues. The CDR3 nucleotides are TGCAGTGCTAGAGATAACCGTGCCTACAATGAGCAGTTCTTC. Translation: CSARDNRAYNEQFF.

This clonotype was seen many times. The CDR3 bases are TGTGCCAGCAGCTACGGGCGGGACACAGATACGCAGTATTTT. Translated, it gives CASSYGRDTDTQYF. The genes are TRBV12-3 or TRBV12-4 and TRBJ2-3; a weak D match, TRBD2 (6 bases). The CDR3 extends over 14 amino acids. Trimming took off 6 bases at V and 2 bases at J, with 12 bases between the two ends.

This clonotype has at least ten counts. The V gene is TRBV12-3 or TRBV12-4, the J gene TRBJ2-3; no clear D gene. Trimming took 3 bases from V and 5 from J, leaving 6 bases between them. This CDR3 contains 12 residues. CDR3 in DNA: TGTGCCAGCAGTTTTCTGCTAGATACGCAGTATTTT. Translated, it gives CASSFLLDTQYF.

This clonotype was recorded many times. The V and J genes are TRBV29-1 and TRBJ2-2; D unresolved. V was shortened by 2 bases and J by 3 bases, with 16 bases between the two germline ends. The CDR3 length is 16 residues. Per the germline V gene, CDR1 is SQVTM and CDR2 is ANQGSEA. For the CDR3, the DNA is TGCAGCGTTGAACTGGGCTTCGGGCTGGACACCGGGGAGCTGTTTTTT. Translation gives CSVELGFGLDTGELFF.

This clonotype was seen many times. The chain has TRBV5-1 and TRBJ2-2; D is possibly TRBD2 (6 bases). This CDR3 region has 16 residues. CDR1 is SGHRS and CDR2 is YFSETQ in the germline V gene. Trimming removed 4 bases from V and 6 bases from J, with 19 bases in between. The CDR3 sequence is CASSPGGTSKAGELFF. CDR3 bases: TGCGCCAGCAGCCCCGGCGGGACTTCCAAGGCCGGGGAGCTGTTTTTT. The full variable domain, completed using reference TRBV5-1 and TRBJ2-2, is KAGVTQTPRYLIKTRGQQVTLSCSPISGHRSVSWYQQTPGQGLQFLFEYFSETQRNKGNFPGRFSGRQFSNSRSEMNVSTLELGDSALYLCASSPGGTSKAGELFFGEGSRLTVL.

This clonotype occurred a few times. The chain uses TRBV7-8 and TRBJ2-7; 11 bases are a match to TRBD2. The CDR3 loop spans 17 amino acids. The V gene end was trimmed by 5 bases and the J gene end by 4 bases; junction bases not matched to a gene: 13. CDR1 SGHVS and CDR2 FQNEAQ come from the germline V gene. CDR3 coding DNA: TGTGCCAGCAGCCCGGGGGGGACTAGCGGTCCCAAGTACGAGCAGTACGTC. This sequence encodes CASSPGGTSGPKYEQYV.

This clonotype was observed at least ten times. The chain recombines TRBV12-5 with TRBJ2-7; TRBD1 matches 7 bases. CDR1 and CDR2 from the germline V gene are LGHNT and FRNRAP. The CDR3 spans 13 residues. V gave up 5 bases and J gave up 6 bases; unmatched junction bases: 7. This CDR3 reads CASGMDRTGEQYF. The CDR3 coding sequence is TGTGCTAGTGGTATGGACAGGACGGGCGAGCAGTACTTC.

The chain recombines TRBV4-3 with TRBJ2-4; D unclear. V shed 1 base and J shed 6 bases, with 10 bases lying between them. The CDR3 totals 14 residues. CDR1 and CDR2 from the germline V gene are LGHNA and YSLEER. CDR3 bases: TGCGCCAGCAGCCAAGGGATGCGTGGAAACATTCAGTACTTC. Translation: CASSQGMRGNIQYF.

The chain links TRBV5-4 to TRBJ2-7; 7 bases line up with TRBD2. CDR1 is SGHNT and CDR2 is YYREEE in the germline V gene (reference sequence). The V and J ends lost 1 base and 0 bases, in that order; junction bases with no gene match: 7. The CDR3 spans 16 residues. CDR3 in amino acids: CASSLRWPSGSYEQYF. CDR3 DNA sequence: TGTGCCAGCAGCTTGAGGTGGCCTAGCGGCTCCTACGAGCAGTACTTC.